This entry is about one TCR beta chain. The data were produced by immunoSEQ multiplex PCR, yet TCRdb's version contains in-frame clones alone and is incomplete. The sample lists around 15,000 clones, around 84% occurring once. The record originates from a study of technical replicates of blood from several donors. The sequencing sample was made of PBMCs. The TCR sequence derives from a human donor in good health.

CDR3 DNA sequence: TGCGCCAGCAGCTTGAATGCCATGCGACTAGCGGGAACGGATACGCAGTATTTT. This gives the protein CASSLNAMRLAGTDTQYF. The chain has TRBV5-1 and TRBJ2-3; TRBD2 agrees at 11 bases. CDR1 is SGHRS and CDR2 is YFSETQ in the germline V gene. This CDR3 is 18 amino acids long. The V gene end was trimmed by 1 base and the J gene end by 6 bases; junction bases not matched to a gene: 13. The full variable domain, rest sourced from reference TRBV5-1 and TRBJ2-3, is KAGVTQTPRYLIKTRGQQVTLSCSPISGHRSVSWYQQTPGQGLQFLFEYFSETQRNKGNFPGRFSGRQFSNSRSEMNVSTLELGDSALYLCASSLNAMRLAGTDTQYFGPGTRLTVL.